This T cell receptor beta chain was retrieved from a study of OX40 agonist ivuxolimab in advanced cancers. For this clone: The antigen is undetermined.

The study, taken as a whole, reports: Normalized T-cell clonal expansion was also low in some nonresponders.

TCRdb's table, derived via immunoSEQ multiplex PCR, lists solely in-frame clones and lacks some. There are 50,000 to 60,000 clones in the sample; around nine tenths occur only once, and approximately 1.1% lies in the top ten. Per germline, CDR1 MDHEN and CDR2 SYDVKM. CDR3 length: 15 residues. J gave up 5 bases and V 5 bases, and 5 bases lay outside the gene matches. V and J are TRBV28 and TRBJ1-5, with 11 bases aligning to TRBD1. The TCR originated in an adult with an advanced solid tumor such as melanoma, head and neck, liver or kidney cancer. The sequencing used CD4+ or CD8+ T cells sorted from blood, collected in a trial of the OX40 agonist ivuxolimab. The CDR3 DNA sequence: TGTGCCAGCAGTCCCCGGGACAGGGGGGATCAGCCCCAGCATTTT. This codes for CASSPRDRGDQPQHF.